The present T cell receptor beta chain was sequenced within a study of T cell responses to AZD1222 COVID-19 vaccine. As regards this clone: Antigen: not known.

Study observations and caveats: Most donors were white British and more were female, and clonal diversity was possibly underestimated. Vaccine-associated CD4 TCRs spanned spike, dominant at 160-218 and 743-854. Only six or seven AZD1222 recipients tested seropositive at baseline. Vaccination with two AZD1222 doses was followed by a rise in Spike-specific TCR breadth and depth.

Produced via immunoSEQ multiplex PCR; TCRdb's table is partial and in-frame only. The sample shows about 140,000 clones, about 91% of them seen only once. The germline V and J ends were trimmed by 6 bases and 4 bases, with 13 bases remaining between them. The CDR3 has 14 residues. CDR1 is LNHDA and CDR2 is SQIVND in the germline V gene (reference sequence). This TCR was recovered from an adult who received the AZD1222 COVID-19 vaccine. This material consisted of peripheral blood, taken 28 days after the second AZD1222 dose. The chain employs TRBV19 and TRBJ2-1; D uncertain. DNA of the CDR3: TGTGCCAGTAGCCACCAGACACCTTACAATGAGCAGTTCTTC. Amino acid sequence: CASSHQTPYNEQFF.